Presented here are 23 T cell receptor beta chains from one specimen sequenced in a study of T-cell memory formation after mild COVID-19. TCRdb used MiXCR to reprocess the 5' RACE reads, holding one entry per CDR3 protein. Seen here are 400,000 to 500,000 distinct CDR3 sequences, 20% to 25% observed once, and the top ten hold 8.8%. The sample was PBMCs or a T cell subset sorted from them (not recorded which). These receptor sequences come from an adult woman who had mild COVID-19 (a few samples of this study predate the infection). Cell type and time point are not known.

The V call is TRBV7-2, the J call TRBJ1-2; D unresolved. This CDR3 is 14 amino acids long. The ends were cut back, 1 base at V and 2 bases at J, with 8 bases in the middle. Germline values: CDR1 SGHTA, CDR2 FQGNSA. This CDR3 is CASSLDSGNYGYTF. The CDR3 DNA follows: TGTGCCAGCAGCTTAGATTCAGGAAACTATGGCTACACCTTC. Full variable domain (missing parts from reference TRBV7-2 and TRBJ1-2): GAGVSQSPSNKVTEKGKDVELRCDPISGHTALYWYRQSLGQGLEFLIYFQGNSAPDKSGLPSDRFSAERTGGSVSTLTIQRTQQEDSAVYLCASSLDSGNYGYTFGSGTRLTVV.

The chain has TRBV5-1 and TRBJ2-1; D not resolved. The CDR3 consists of 14 residues. Per the germline V gene, CDR1 is SGHRS and CDR2 is YFSETQ. The V gene lost 4 bases and the J gene lost 7 bases, with 15 bases spanning the gap. DNA for the CDR3: TGCGCCAGCAGCCATAGATTCGACGGGAATGAGCAGTTCTTC. Encoded protein: CASSHRFDGNEQFF.

V gene TRBV4-3 combines with J gene TRBJ1-5; D remains unclear. The V end lost 0 bases, the J end lost 7 bases, and 13 bases lay between the germline ends. This CDR3 comprises 15 residues. From germline, CDR1 is LGHNA and CDR2 YSLEER. This CDR3 reads CASSQDYGTLQPQHF. As DNA, the CDR3 is TGCGCCAGCAGCCAAGATTATGGCACTTTACAGCCCCAGCATTTT.

The chain recombines TRBV20-1 with TRBJ2-5; 7 bases fit TRBD1. The CDR3 has 12 amino acids. The germline V gene encodes CDR1 DFQATT and CDR2 SNEGSKA (reference sequence). The V segment lost 5 bases and the J segment 3 bases; nucleotides outside the gene matches: 3. CDR3: CSARTGEETQYF. The CDR3 DNA reads TGCAGTGCTCGGACAGGCGAAGAGACCCAGTACTTC.

This chain uses TRBV9 with TRBJ2-1; 9 nucleotides match TRBD2. The CDR3 extends over 18 amino acids. With V trimmed by 2 bases and J by 8 bases, 17 bases remained unmatched. The germline V gene has CDR1 SGDLS and CDR2 YYNGEE. The CDR3 DNA sequence: TGTGCCAGCAGCGTCTCTCTCGGAACCGGGACTAGCTTTGATGAGCAGTTCTTC. This translates into CASSVSLGTGTSFDEQFF.

This clonotype came up once. The chain links TRBV19 to TRBJ1-5; TRBD1 might be the D (5 bases). The CDR3 runs to 16 residues. Trimming cost V 6 bases and J 5 bases, with 20 bases left between them. The germline V gene has CDR1 LNHDA and CDR2 SQIVND (reference sequence). The CDR3 region is CASRGDGAGWYQPQHF. CDR3 DNA sequence: TGTGCCAGTAGAGGAGATGGGGCAGGGTGGTATCAGCCCCAGCATTTT.

This clonotype was found many times. This chain uses TRBV9 with TRBJ2-3; no definite D call. The V gene lost 0 bases and the J gene lost 1 base, with 0 bases spanning the gap. The CDR3 runs 12 residues. Germline CDR1 SGDLS, CDR2 YYNGEE. This CDR3 is CASSVGTDTQYF. The CDR3 DNA reads TGTGCCAGCAGCGTAGGCACAGATACGCAGTATTTT.

In DNA, the CDR3 is TGCAGTGCTAGACGTAATAGCGGGATGATACGGGAGCTGTTTTTT. Its translation: CSARRNSGMIRELFF. The rearrangement joins TRBV20-1 to TRBJ2-2, with TRBD2 matching 8 bases. Germline V gene sequence: CDR1 DFQATT, CDR2 SNEGSKA (reference sequence). The CDR3 contains 15 residues. The trim removed 2 bases at V and 9 bases at J, leaving 11 bases unmatched.

The V gene is TRBV7-6, the J gene TRBJ2-5; 10 bases map to TRBD2. Losses at the gene ends were 5 bases for V and 5 bases for J; bases not matched to a gene: 17. The CDR3 length is 18 residues. Germline CDR1 reads SGHVS; CDR2 reads FNYEAQ. The CDR3 nucleotides read TGTGCCAGCAGCACGATGGGTCTAGCGGGAGCCATTCGGGAGACCCAGTACTTC. This sequence encodes CASSTMGLAGAIRETQYF.

This clonotype was detected a few times. The chain employs TRBV27 and TRBJ2-7; TRBD1 aligns across 7 bases. Germline loops: CDR1 MNHEY, CDR2 SMNVEV (reference sequence). There are 16 residues in the CDR3. V trimming: 10 bases; J trimming: 2 bases; junction bases outside the gene matches: 17. CDR3 residues: CATETKSGTAPYEQYF. CDR3 nucleotide sequence: TGTGCCACCGAAACAAAATCCGGGACAGCCCCCTACGAGCAGTACTTC.

This clonotype was detected only a few times. V gene TRBV10-3 combines with J gene TRBJ2-3; 7 nucleotides match TRBD2. V lost 5 bases and J lost 6; bases outside the gene matches: 14. The CDR3 length is 16 residues. Per germline, CDR1 ENHRY and CDR2 SYGVKD. CDR3 sequence reads: CAISIGELAPRDTQYF. In nucleotides, the CDR3 is TGTGCCATCAGTATTGGGGAACTAGCGCCCCGGGATACGCAGTATTTT.

The V and J genes are TRBV9 and TRBJ1-6; TRBD1 aligns across 8 bases. The CDR3 runs 15 residues. J gave up 5 bases and V 3 bases, and 4 bases lay outside the gene matches. Per germline, CDR1 SGDLS and CDR2 YYNGEE. Here the CDR3 reads CASSATGVDNSPLHF. CDR3 nucleotide sequence: TGTGCCAGCAGCGCGACAGGGGTGGATAATTCACCCCTCCACTTT.

V gene TRBV7-2 combines with J gene TRBJ1-1; D perhaps matches TRBD1 (5 bases). V lost 5 bases and J 2 bases, leaving 12 bases between the germline ends. This CDR3 comprises 14 residues. Germline V lookup: CDR1 SGHTA, CDR2 FQGNSA. In nucleotides, the CDR3 is TGTGCCAGCAGCCGGGTGGGGGGAAACACTGAAGCTTTCTTT. Its translation is CASSRVGGNTEAFF.

This clonotype has a count of ten or more. This chain connects TRBV12-3 or TRBV12-4 to TRBJ2-3; no definite D call. Trimming took off 5 bases at V and 5 bases at J, with 8 bases between the two ends. This CDR3 has 12 residues. The CDR3 reads CASSHHGDTQYF. CDR3 nucleotides: TGTGCCAGCAGTCATCACGGAGATACGCAGTATTTT.

The J gene is TRBJ2-1, the V gene TRBV6-1, with D possibly matching TRBD2 (6 bases). Germline V gene data show CDR1 as MNHNS and CDR2 as SASEGT. Trimming took off 1 base at V and 6 bases at J, with 13 bases between the two ends. The CDR3 is 15 amino acids. The CDR3 DNA reads TGTGCCAGCAGTGAAGGGCCAGGGAGGTTCAATGAGCAGTTCTTC. Its protein is CASSEGPGRFNEQFF.

This clonotype was detected only a few times. This chain connects TRBV4-3 to TRBJ1-1; D might be TRBD1 (5 bases). Germline CDR1 LGHNA, CDR2 YSLEER. The CDR3 consists of 16 residues. With 1 base removed from V and 4 bases from J, the gap between germline ends came to 16 bases. As DNA, the CDR3 is TGCGCCAGCAGCCAAGCCGGGACTGGTCGGGGCACTGAAGCTTTCTTT. Protein sequence: CASSQAGTGRGTEAFF.

The chain couples TRBV27 to TRBJ1-2, with D possibly matching TRBD1 (5 bases). The V end lost 1 base, the J end lost 7 bases, and 13 bases lay between the germline ends. The CDR3 runs 14 residues. CDR1 is MNHEY and CDR2 is SMNVEV in the germline V gene (reference sequence). The CDR3 bases are TGTGCCAGCAGTTTATTGGTATCGGGGCCTGGCTACACCTTC. This encodes CASSLLVSGPGYTF.

The CDR3 loop is CSAQGLAGGRNEQFF. The CDR3 DNA reads as TGCAGTGCTCAAGGACTAGCGGGGGGCAGGAATGAGCAGTTCTTC. The chain links TRBV20-1 to TRBJ2-1; 14 bases are a match to TRBD2. The CDR3 consists of 15 residues. The germline V gene encodes CDR1 DFQATT and CDR2 SNEGSKA (reference sequence). The V and J ends lost 5 bases and 7 bases, in that order; junction bases with no gene match: 7.

This clonotype was recorded many times. At one end the junction does not follow the germline gene, possibly because of a read error. The chain employs TRBV5-1 and TRBJ2-5; D might be TRBD2 (6 bases). Germline CDR1 reads SGHRS; CDR2 reads YFSETQ. The CDR3 sequence is 14 residues long. Here the CDR3 reads CASSPTGGGETQYF. For the CDR3, the DNA is TGTGCCAGCAGTCCGACCGGGGGAGGAGAGACCCAGTACTTC.

The gene calls are TRBV19 and TRBJ1-2; D gene unclear. Per the germline V gene, CDR1 is LNHDA and CDR2 is SQIVND (reference sequence). Trimming stripped 1 base from V and 2 bases from J, with 5 bases between. The CDR3 sequence is 13 residues long. The CDR3 region is CASSIGRNYGYTF. Here the CDR3 DNA reads TGTGCCAGTAGTATAGGCAGAAACTATGGCTACACCTTC.

The genes are TRBV28 and TRBJ1-2; tentatively, D is TRBD1 (6 bases). From germline, CDR1 is MDHEN and CDR2 SYDVKM. The CDR3 consists of 13 residues. V shed 7 bases and J shed 8 bases, with 17 bases lying between them. The DNA for the CDR3 is TGTGCCAGCAATTACGTCAGGGGAGAGGGCTACACCTTC. This sequence encodes CASNYVRGEGYTF.

The chain has TRBV5-6 and TRBJ2-4, with 8 bases matching TRBD1. Trimming at V came to 0 bases and at J to 5 bases, leaving 7 bases not matched to a gene. The germline V gene encodes CDR1 SGHDT and CDR2 YYEEEE. CDR3 length: 16 amino acids. The DNA for the CDR3 is TGTGCCAGCAGCTTGGTGGCAGGGGGCATCCAAAACATTCAGTACTTC. Protein product: CASSLVAGGIQNIQYF.

This rearrangement joins TRBV12-3 or TRBV12-4 to TRBJ1-2, with a possible D match to TRBD1 (5 bases). V lost 6 bases and J 3 bases, leaving 14 bases between the germline ends. The CDR3 loop spans 14 amino acids. The CDR3 sequence is CASRNSGTYYGYTF. CDR3 nucleotides: TGTGCCAGCAGAAATTCTGGGACCTACTATGGCTACACCTTC.